This T cell receptor beta chain was sequenced in a study of T cell changes during pregnancy in multiple sclerosis. Sequenced by immunoSEQ multiplex PCR; TCRdb stores in-frame clones only, minus some. The sample has 60,000 to 85,000 clones; just under 95% are singletons. V lost 1 base and J 5 bases, leaving 9 bases between the germline ends. The germline V gene encodes CDR1 LNHNV and CDR2 YYDKDF (reference sequence). The CDR3 extends over 13 amino acids. The sample was peripheral blood, taken after pregnancy. V is TRBV15 and J is TRBJ2-7; no definite D call. The sequence was collected from a female donor in good health, enrolled as a control in a pregnancy study. The CDR3 DNA reads as TGTGCCACCAGCAGAGTTCTGGGCCACGAGCAGTACTTC. It specifies CATSRVLGHEQYF.